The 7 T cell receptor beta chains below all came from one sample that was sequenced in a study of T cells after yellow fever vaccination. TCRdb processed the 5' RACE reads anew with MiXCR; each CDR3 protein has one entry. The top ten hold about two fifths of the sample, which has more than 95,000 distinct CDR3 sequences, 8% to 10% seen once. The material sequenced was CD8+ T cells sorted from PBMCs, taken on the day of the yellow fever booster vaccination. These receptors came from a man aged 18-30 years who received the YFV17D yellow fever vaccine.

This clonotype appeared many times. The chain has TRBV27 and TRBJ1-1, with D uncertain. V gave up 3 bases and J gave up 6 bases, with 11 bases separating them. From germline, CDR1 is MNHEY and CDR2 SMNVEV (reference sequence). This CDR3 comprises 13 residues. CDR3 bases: TGTGCCAGCAGTTTCGGCGCGCTTTCTGAAGCTTTCTTT. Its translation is CASSFGALSEAFF.

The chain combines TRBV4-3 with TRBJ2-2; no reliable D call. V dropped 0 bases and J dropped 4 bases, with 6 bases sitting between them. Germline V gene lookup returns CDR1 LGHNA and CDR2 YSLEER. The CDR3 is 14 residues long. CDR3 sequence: CASSQEPATGELFF. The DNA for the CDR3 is TGCGCCAGCAGCCAAGAACCAGCCACCGGGGAGCTGTTTTTT.

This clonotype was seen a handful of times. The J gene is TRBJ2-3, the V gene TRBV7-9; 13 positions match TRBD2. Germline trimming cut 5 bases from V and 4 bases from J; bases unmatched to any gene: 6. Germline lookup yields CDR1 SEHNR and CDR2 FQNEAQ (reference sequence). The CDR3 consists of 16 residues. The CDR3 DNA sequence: TGTGCCAGCAGCACGACTAGCGGGGGGTGGTCAGATACGCAGTATTTT. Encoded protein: CASSTTSGGWSDTQYF.

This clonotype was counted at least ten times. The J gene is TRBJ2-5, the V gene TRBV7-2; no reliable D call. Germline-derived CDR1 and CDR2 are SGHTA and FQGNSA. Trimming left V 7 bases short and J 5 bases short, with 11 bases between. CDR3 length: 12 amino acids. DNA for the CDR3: TGTGCCAGCAACGAAGATTGGGAGACCCAGTACTTC. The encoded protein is CASNEDWETQYF.

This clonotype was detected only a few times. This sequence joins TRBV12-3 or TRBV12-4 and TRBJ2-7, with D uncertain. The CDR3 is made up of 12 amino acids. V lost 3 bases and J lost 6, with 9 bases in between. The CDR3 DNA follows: TGTGCCAGCAGTTTGGGTAACGGCGAGCAGTACTTC. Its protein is CASSLGNGEQYF.

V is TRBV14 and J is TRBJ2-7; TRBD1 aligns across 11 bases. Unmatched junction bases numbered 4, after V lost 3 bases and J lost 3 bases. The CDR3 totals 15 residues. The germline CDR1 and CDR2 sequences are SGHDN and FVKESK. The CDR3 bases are TGTGCCAGCAGCCACCCGGGACAGGGGGTCTACGAGCAGTACTTC. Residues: CASSHPGQGVYEQYF. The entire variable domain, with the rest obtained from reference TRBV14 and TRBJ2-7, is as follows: EAGVTQFPSHSVIEKGQTVTLRCDPISGHDNLYWYRRVMGKEIKFLLHFVKESKQDESGMPNNRFLAERTGGTYSTLKVQPAELEDSGVYFCASSHPGQGVYEQYFGPGTRLTVT.

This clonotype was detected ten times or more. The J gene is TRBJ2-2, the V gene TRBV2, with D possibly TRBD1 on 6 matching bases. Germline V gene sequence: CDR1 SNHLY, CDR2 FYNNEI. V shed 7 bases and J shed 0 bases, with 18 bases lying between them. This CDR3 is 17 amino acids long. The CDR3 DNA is TGTGCCAGCAAGATGGACAGCCTTTGGGCGAACACCGGGGAGCTGTTTTTT. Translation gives CASKMDSLWANTGELFF.